Listed here is a single T cell receptor (beta chain). This sample was taken from a study of blood T cell repertoires in COVID-19. Study at large: Sample material is recorded as cDNA or gDNA derived from T cells, B-cell-depleted T cells, or PBMCs.

Ages ranged from about 18 to 100 years, with residence in approximately 23 US areas. The CDR3 sequence is 16 residues long. J was trimmed by 0 bases and V by 4 bases; bases with no gene match: 4. Per the germline V gene, CDR1 is SGHRS and CDR2 is YFSETQ. Some clones are missing from TCRdb's copy, which holds only in-frame ones; the method was immunoSEQ multiplex PCR. The table includes about 130,000 clones, roughly four fifths detected once. The chain combines TRBV5-1 with TRBJ2-3; 11 bases match TRBD2. Sequenced sample: PBMCs or T cells enriched from blood (not recorded which). The TCR sequence derives from a man aged 25-45 years who had recovered from COVID-19. In DNA, the CDR3 is TGCGCCAGCAGCCTAGGGACTAGCGGCAGCACAGATACGCAGTATTTT. Translating it yields CASSLGTSGSTDTQYF.